This TCR beta chain was captured in a study of cytomegalovirus exposure and HLA in healthy donors. There are 14 residues in the CDR3. The germline V gene encodes CDR1 LNHDA and CDR2 SQIVND (reference sequence). 13 Jbeta primers and 60 Vbeta primers were used for the PCR. The assay was immunoSEQ multiplex PCR, and TCRdb's table has in-frame clones only and misses some. This sample has 150,000 to 180,000 clones; roughly 79% occur once, and the top ten carry about 2.6%. The study's findings and limits: A list of 164 TCR beta chains associated with cytomegalovirus was given.

This clone was recorded a few times. Its antigen remains unidentified. Mismatch with germline at one junction end may stem from a read error. The material sequenced was PBMCs. This sequence joins TRBV19 and TRBJ2-4, with 8 nucleotides matching TRBD2. The receptor was isolated from a man between 18 and 29 years old in good health and CMV-seronegative. The CDR3 DNA reads TGTGCCAGTACCGGGGGGGGTAGACAAAACAGTCAGTACTTC. It is translated as CASTGGGRQNSQYF.